This TCR beta chain is from a study of blood T cell repertoires in COVID-19. The wider study: Italy, Spain and the United States were the sources of the convalescent and acute COVID-19 samples. The analysed material was cDNA or gDNA that came from T cells, B-cell-depleted T cells, or PBMCs.

In the authors' methods: Counts of nucleated cells, estimated from reference gene primer amplification, were obtained. Measured with immunoSEQ multiplex PCR; TCRdb has only the in-frame clones, and not every one. The V and J calls and clone size are taken from that table; D and trimming were inferred from the DNA. The table includes about 150,000 clones, approximately 88% detected once. Trimming removed 6 bases at V and 4 bases at J, with 3 bases between. The CDR3 consists of 10 residues. The germline V gene encodes CDR1 MDHEN and CDR2 SYDVKM. The specimen was peripheral blood. The receptor was isolated from a man between 65 and 85 years old with acute or convalescent COVID-19. V gene TRBV28 combines with J gene TRBJ1-2; D gene unclear. DNA for the CDR3: TGTGCCAGCAGCTCCTATGGCTACACCTTC. This encodes CASSSYGYTF.